This is a list of T cell receptor beta chains from one sample in a study of kidney transplant recipient with SARS-CoV-2 infection. Via MiXCR, TCRdb re-called the reads, giving one row per CDR3 protein. The data show fewer than 250,000 distinct CDR3 sequences, 29% seen once. The sequences come from a blood sample, collected at baseline and between days 110 and 120 from a kidney transplant recipient. The receptors stem from a young adult male patient who had COVID-19 and was a kidney transplant recipient. The graft donor may account for some of the T cells. CDR3s include the opening cysteine and the closing phenylalanine or tryptophan. Each record gives: V gene, D gene, J gene, clone size, CDR3 DNA, CDR3 protein. A D gene is named only where the DNA matches it firmly. Clone size is stated in some rows and not others, as once, few, many or a class when expanded.

V: TRBV9; D: TRBD2; J: TRBJ2-1; size: many; DNA: TGTGCCAGCAGCGTAAACGGGAGGCCCCACAATGAGCAGTTCTTC; CDR3: CASSVNGRPHNEQFF
V: TRBV4-3; D: NA; J: TRBJ1-2; size: many; DNA: TGCGCCAGCAGCTTAGGAAAAGGACGTCGAAAGACCTATGGCTACACCTTC; CDR3: CASSLGKGRRKTYGYTF
V: TRBV6-5; D: TRBD1; J: TRBJ2-7; size: many; DNA: TGTGCCAGCAGTGCGGACAGGGGGCAAGCCTACGAGCAGTACTTC; CDR3: CASSADRGQAYEQYF
V: TRBV12-5; D: NA; J: TRBJ2-1; size: many; DNA: TGTGCTAGTGGTTTGGGAACATCGTGGGAGATCGAAAACAATGAGCAGTTCTTC; CDR3: CASGLGTSWEIENNEQFF
V: TRBV9; D: NA; J: TRBJ2-2; size: few; DNA: TGTGCCAGCAGCGCAGCCGCAGGGCCCACCGGGGAGCTGTTTTTT; CDR3: CASSAAAGPTGELFF
V: TRBV3-1; D: NA; J: TRBJ1-1; size: many; DNA: TGTGCCAGCAGCCAAGATTTTCCCATTTCAATTCGCACTGAAGCTTTCTTT; CDR3: CASSQDFPISIRTEAFF
V: TRBV9; D: NA; J: TRBJ1-5; size: many; DNA: TGTGCCAGCAGCGTTGGGATGAGCAATCAGCCCCAGCATTTT; CDR3: CASSVGMSNQPQHF
V: TRBV5-1; D: NA; J: TRBJ2-3; size: few; DNA: TGCGCCAGCAGGGACGGGGCTTCTAGCACAGATACGCAGTATTTT; CDR3: CASRDGASSTDTQYF
V: TRBV5-6; D: NA; J: TRBJ2-1; size: NA; DNA: TGTGCCAGCAGCTTGTTTACGGGGGCAGGAGGTGAGCAGTTCTTC; CDR3: CASSLFTGAGGEQFF
V: TRBV7-8; D: NA; J: TRBJ2-7; size: many; DNA: TGTGCCAGCAGACAAGGGACCCCGGGCGAGCAGTACTTC; CDR3: CASRQGTPGEQYF
V: TRBV30; D: NA; J: TRBJ1-2; size: many; DNA: TGTGCCTGGAGTTCTAACCAGGGTGGCTACACCTTC; CDR3: CAWSSNQGGYTF